This T cell receptor (beta chain) was recovered during a study of early T cells in non-severe SARS-CoV-2 infection. Study-wide background: Sequencing of unsorted whole blood was done on bulk RNA, leaving chains unpaired. Study-wide points: VDJdb-based annotation leaned toward anti-spike CD8 responses and missed private and CD4 specificities.

This CDR3 region has 16 residues. The germline V gene encodes CDR1 MGHRA and CDR2 YSYEKL. The junction had 7 bases not matched to a gene; V was cut back by 0 bases and J by 4 bases. This clonotype was recorded many times. Its target is not known. Separate cDNA molecules each had unique molecular identifiers attached to them. One entry per CDR3 protein results from TCRdb running MiXCR on the 5' RACE reads. The sample has just under 60,000 distinct CDR3 sequences; 6% to 8.5% are singletons. The sequenced sample was whole blood. The rearrangement joins TRBV4-1 to TRBJ2-7; TRBD2 matches 9 bases. The TCR comes from an adult who was a healthcare worker with PCR-confirmed SARS-CoV-2 infection or an uninfected control (not recorded which). The CDR3 DNA follows: TGCGCCAGCAGCCAAGATTTTCTAGCGGGGACGTACGAGCAGTACTTC. As protein: CASSQDFLAGTYEQYF.